The source of this T cell receptor (beta chain) is a study of blood T cell repertoires in COVID-19. The overall study: COVID-19 samples from acute and convalescent phases originated in the United States, Italy and Spain. PBMCs, B-cell-depleted T cells, or T cells were the source of the cDNA or gDNA that made up the material.

Source study methods: Estimation of nucleated cell counts relied on the amplification of reference gene primers. Assay: immunoSEQ multiplex PCR; the TCRdb copy retains only in-frame clones and omits some. V and J calls and clone size follow that table, whereas D and trimming were derived from the DNA. The top ten clones hold less than 4% of a sample with around 250,000 clones, approximately 81% of them seen once. This sequence originates from a woman aged 18-29 years with acute or convalescent COVID-19. The sequencing input was peripheral blood.

CDR3 in amino acids: CASSQERGTVRNEQFF. In nucleotides, the CDR3 is TGCGCCAGCAGCCAAGAACGGGGTACAGTGAGGAATGAGCAGTTCTTC. The rearrangement links TRBV4-1 to TRBJ2-1; a weak D match, TRBD2 (5 bases). CDR1 MGHRA and CDR2 YSYEKL come from the germline V gene. The CDR3 is 16 residues long. V shed 0 bases and J shed 7 bases, with 16 bases lying between them.